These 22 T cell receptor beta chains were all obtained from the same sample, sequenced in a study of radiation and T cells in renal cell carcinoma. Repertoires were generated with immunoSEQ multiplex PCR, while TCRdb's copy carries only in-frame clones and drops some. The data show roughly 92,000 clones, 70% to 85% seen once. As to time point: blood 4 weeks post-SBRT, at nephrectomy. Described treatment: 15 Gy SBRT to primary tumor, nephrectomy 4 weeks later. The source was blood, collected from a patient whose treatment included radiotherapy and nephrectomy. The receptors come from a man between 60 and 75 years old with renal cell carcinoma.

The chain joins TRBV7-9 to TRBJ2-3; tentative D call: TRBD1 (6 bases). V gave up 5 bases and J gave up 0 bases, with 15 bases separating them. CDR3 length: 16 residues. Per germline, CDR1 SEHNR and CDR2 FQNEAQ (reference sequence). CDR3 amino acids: CASSLKRGGSTDTQYF. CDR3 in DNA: TGTGCCAGCAGCCTGAAACGTGGGGGCAGCACAGATACGCAGTATTTT.

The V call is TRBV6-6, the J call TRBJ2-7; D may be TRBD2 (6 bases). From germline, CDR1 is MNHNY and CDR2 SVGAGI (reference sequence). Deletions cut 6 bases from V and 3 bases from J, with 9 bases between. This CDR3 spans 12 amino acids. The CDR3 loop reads CASRREYYEQYF. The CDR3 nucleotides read TGTGCCAGCAGACGGGAGTACTACGAGCAGTACTTC.

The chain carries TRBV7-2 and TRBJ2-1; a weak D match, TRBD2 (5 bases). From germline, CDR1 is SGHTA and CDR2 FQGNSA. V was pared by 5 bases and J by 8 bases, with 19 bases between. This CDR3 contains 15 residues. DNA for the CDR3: TGTGCCAGCAGCCCCAGACCCCGAGCGGTTGATGAGCAGTTCTTC. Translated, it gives CASSPRPRAVDEQFF.

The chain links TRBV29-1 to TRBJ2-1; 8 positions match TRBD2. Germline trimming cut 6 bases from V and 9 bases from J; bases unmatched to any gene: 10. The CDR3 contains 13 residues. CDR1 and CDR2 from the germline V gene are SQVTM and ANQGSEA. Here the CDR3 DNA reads TGCAGCGTCCTGCGGGGGAGCGGGGGTGAGCAGTTCTTC. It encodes CSVLRGSGGEQFF.

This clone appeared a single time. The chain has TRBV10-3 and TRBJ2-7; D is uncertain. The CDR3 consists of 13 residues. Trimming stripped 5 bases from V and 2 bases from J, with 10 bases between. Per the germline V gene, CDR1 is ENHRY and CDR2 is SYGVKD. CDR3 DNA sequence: TGTGCCATCAGTTCCGGAAATACCTACGAGCAGTACTTC. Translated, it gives CAISSGNTYEQYF.

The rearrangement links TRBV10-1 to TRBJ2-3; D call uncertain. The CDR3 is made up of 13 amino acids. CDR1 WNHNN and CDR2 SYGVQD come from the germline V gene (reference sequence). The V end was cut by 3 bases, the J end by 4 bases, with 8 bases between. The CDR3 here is CASSDQAADTQYF. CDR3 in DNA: TGCGCCAGCAGTGATCAGGCCGCAGATACGCAGTATTTT.

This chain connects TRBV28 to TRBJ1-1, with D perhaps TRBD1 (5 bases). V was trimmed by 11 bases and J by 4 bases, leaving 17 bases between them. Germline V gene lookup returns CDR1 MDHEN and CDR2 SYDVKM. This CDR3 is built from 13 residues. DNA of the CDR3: TGTGCCGGGGACTCATTAATGGGCACTGAAGCTTTCTTT. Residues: CAGDSLMGTEAFF.

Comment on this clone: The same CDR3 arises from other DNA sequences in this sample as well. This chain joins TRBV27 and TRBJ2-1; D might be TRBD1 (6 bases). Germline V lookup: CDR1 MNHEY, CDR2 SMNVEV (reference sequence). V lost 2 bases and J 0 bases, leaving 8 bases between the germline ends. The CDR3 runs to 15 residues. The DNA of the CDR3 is TGTGCCAGCAGTTTACGGACAGTCTCCTACAATGAGCAGTTCTTC. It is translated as CASSLRTVSYNEQFF.

CDR3 sequence: CASSPGRAVETQYF. CDR3 bases: TGTGCCAGCAGCCCCGGGAGGGCCGTGGAGACCCAGTACTTC. V is TRBV4-2 and J is TRBJ2-5; 8 nucleotides agree with TRBD2. The CDR3 is 14 amino acids. V lost 4 bases to trimming and J lost 5 bases; unmatched junction nucleotides: 6. Germline CDR1 is LGHNA and CDR2 is YNFKEQ.

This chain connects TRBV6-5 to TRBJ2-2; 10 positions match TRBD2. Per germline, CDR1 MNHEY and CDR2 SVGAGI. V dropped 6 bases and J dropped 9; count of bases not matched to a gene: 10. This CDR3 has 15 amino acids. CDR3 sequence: CASRIRGSGRRELFF. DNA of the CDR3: TGTGCCAGCAGAATCCGGGGTAGCGGGAGGCGGGAGCTGTTTTTT.

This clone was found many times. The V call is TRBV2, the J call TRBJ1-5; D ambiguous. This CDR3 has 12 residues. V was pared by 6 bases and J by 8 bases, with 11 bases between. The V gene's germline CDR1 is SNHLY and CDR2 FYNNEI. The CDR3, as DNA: TGTGCCAGCAGAGGGTGGGTAAAGCCCCAGCATTTT. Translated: CASRGWVKPQHF.

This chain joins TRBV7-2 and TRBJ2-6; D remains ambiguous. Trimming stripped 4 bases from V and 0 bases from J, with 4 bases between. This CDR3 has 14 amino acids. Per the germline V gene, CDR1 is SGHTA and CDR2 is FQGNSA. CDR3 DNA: TGTGCCAGCAGCTACAGCTCTGGGGCCAACGTCCTGACTTTC. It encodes CASSYSSGANVLTF.

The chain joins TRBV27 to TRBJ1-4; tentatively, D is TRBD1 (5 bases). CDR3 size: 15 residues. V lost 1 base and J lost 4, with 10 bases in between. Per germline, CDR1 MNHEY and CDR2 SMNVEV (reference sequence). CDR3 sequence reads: CASSLFGTGNEKLFF. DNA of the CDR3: TGTGCCAGCAGTTTATTCGGGACGGGTAATGAAAAACTGTTTTTT.

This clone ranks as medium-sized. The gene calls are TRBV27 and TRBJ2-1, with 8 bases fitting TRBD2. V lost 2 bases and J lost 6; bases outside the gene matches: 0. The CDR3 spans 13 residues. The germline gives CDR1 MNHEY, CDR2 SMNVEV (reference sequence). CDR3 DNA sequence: TGTGCCAGCAGTTTAGCGGGGGGCAATGAGCAGTTCTTC. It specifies CASSLAGGNEQFF.

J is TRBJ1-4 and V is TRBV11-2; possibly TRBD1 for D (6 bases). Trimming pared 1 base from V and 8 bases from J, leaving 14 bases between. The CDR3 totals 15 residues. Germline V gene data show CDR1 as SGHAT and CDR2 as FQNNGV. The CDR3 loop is CASSLGVTGTEKLFF. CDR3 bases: TGTGCCAGCAGCTTAGGGGTCACCGGGACAGAAAAACTGTTTTTT.

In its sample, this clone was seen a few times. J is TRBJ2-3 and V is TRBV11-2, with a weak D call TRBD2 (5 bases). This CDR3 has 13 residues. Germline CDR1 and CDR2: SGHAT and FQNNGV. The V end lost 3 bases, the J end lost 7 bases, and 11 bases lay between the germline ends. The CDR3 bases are TGTGCCAGCAGCTTTTTACTAGAGAATACGCAGTATTTT. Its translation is CASSFLLENTQYF. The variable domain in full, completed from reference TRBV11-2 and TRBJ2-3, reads EAGVAQSPRYKIIEKRQSVAFWCNPISGHATLYWYQQILGQGPKLLIQFQNNGVVDDSQLPKDRFSAERLKGVDSTLKIQPAKLEDSAVYLCASSFLLENTQYFGPGTRLTVL.

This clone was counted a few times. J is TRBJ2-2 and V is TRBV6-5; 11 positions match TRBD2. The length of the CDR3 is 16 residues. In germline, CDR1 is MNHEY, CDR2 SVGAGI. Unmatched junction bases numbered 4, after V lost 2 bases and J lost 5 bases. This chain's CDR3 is CASSYTRTSGTGELFF. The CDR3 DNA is TGTGCCAGCAGTTACACAAGGACTAGCGGGACCGGGGAGCTGTTTTTT.

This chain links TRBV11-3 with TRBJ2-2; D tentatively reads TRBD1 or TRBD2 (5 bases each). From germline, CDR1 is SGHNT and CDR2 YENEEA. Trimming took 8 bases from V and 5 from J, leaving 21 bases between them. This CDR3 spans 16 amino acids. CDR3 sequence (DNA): TGTGCCAGCGAAATCGGTAGAGAGGGACGGACCGGGGAGCTGTTTTTT. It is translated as CASEIGREGRTGELFF.

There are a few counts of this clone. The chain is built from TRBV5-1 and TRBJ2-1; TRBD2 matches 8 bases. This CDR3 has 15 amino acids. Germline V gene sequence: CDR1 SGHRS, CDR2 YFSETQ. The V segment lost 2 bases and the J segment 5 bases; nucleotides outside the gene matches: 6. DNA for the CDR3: TGCGCCAGCAGCTTAGGACTAGCCCGAAACAATGAGCAGTTCTTC. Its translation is CASSLGLARNNEQFF. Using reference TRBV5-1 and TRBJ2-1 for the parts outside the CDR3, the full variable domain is KAGVTQTPRYLIKTRGQQVTLSCSPISGHRSVSWYQQTPGQGLQFLFEYFSETQRNKGNFPGRFSGRQFSNSRSEMNVSTLELGDSALYLCASSLGLARNNEQFFGPGTRLTVL.

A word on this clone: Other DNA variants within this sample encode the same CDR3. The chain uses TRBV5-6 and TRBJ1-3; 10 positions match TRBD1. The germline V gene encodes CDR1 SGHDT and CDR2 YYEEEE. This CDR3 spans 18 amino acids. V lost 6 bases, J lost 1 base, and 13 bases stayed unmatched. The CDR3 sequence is CASIPDRGIPPSGNTIYF. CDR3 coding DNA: TGTGCCAGCATCCCGGACAGGGGGATCCCACCTTCTGGAAACACCATATATTTT.

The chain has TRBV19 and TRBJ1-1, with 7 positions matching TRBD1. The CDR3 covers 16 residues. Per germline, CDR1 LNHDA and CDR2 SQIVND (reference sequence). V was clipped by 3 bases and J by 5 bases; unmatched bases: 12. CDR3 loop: CASSITSNRQGTEAFF. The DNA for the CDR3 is TGTGCCAGTAGTATCACATCAAATAGACAGGGAACTGAAGCTTTCTTT.

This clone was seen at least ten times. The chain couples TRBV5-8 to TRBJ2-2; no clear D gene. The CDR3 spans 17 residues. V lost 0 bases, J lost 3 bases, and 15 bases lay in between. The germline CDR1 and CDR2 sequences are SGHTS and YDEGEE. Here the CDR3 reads CASSLESGTLYTGELFF. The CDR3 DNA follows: TGTGCCAGCAGCTTGGAGTCGGGCACACTATACACCGGGGAGCTGTTTTTT.